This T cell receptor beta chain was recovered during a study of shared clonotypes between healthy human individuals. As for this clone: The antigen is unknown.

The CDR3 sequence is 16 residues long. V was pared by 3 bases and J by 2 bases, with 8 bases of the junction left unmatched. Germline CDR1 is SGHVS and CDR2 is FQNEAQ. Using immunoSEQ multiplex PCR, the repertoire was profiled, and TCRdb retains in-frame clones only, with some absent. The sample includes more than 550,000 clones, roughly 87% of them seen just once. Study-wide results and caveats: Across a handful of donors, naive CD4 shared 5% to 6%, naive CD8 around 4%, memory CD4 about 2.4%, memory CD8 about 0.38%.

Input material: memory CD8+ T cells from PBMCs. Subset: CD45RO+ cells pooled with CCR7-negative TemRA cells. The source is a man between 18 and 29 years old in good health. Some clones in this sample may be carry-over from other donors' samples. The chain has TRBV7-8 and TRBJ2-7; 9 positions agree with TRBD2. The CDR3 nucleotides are TGTGCCAGCAGCTTTTCACTAGCGGGCTACCCCTACGAGCAGTACTTC. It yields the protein CASSFSLAGYPYEQYF.